Listed here is a single T cell receptor beta chain. Under the authors' procedure: Amplified reference gene primers provided the basis for estimating nucleated cell counts. Using immunoSEQ multiplex PCR, the repertoire was profiled, and TCRdb retains in-frame clones only, with some absent. V and J calls and clone size come straight from that table; D and trimming were deduced from the DNA. The repertoire consists of about 210,000 clones, with about 88% occurring once and the leading ten covering roughly 3%. This sample stems from a study of blood T cell repertoires in COVID-19. Specimen: peripheral blood. The receptor comes from a man in his 60s with acute or convalescent COVID-19.

The CDR3 reads CASSPWTVSEQYF. CDR3 in DNA: TGCGCCAGCAGCCCATGGACAGTTTCCGAGCAGTACTTC. V usage is TRBV5-1 and J usage is TRBJ2-7; possibly TRBD1 for D (6 bases). The CDR3 totals 13 residues. Trimming pared 4 bases from V and 6 bases from J, leaving 14 bases between. Germline V gives CDR1 SGHRS, CDR2 YFSETQ.